The clone carrying this T cell receptor (beta chain) was picked up many times. What it binds is unknown. TCRdb reanalysed the 5' RACE reads using MiXCR and keeps one entry per CDR3 protein. The sample has some 100,000 distinct CDR3 sequences; about 8.3% are singletons. This record comes from a study of CD8 T cells in ankylosing spondylitis. The germline V gene encodes CDR1 SQVTM and CDR2 ANQGSEA. With 7 bases removed from V and 4 bases from J, the gap between germline ends came to 15 bases. The CDR3 sequence is 13 residues long. Study-wide results and caveats: Earlier studies detected some motif variants in reactive arthritis synovial fluid and blood. What seemed typical of ankylosing spondylitis blood was a TCR beta motif built from eight highly homologous variants. As for the disease-linked clones, they showed a CD8+ phenotype and occurred at relatively low frequencies in peripheral blood.

The V and J genes are TRBV29-1 and TRBJ2-3; perhaps TRBD2 as D (5 bases). Sequences were obtained from blood, either unsorted or a sorted T cell fraction (not recorded which). This TCR derives from a male donor with ankylosing spondylitis or in good health (not recorded which). The CDR3 DNA reads TGCAGCGCTCTGTCGCGGGCGGCAGATACGCAGTATTTT. This codes for CSALSRAADTQYF.